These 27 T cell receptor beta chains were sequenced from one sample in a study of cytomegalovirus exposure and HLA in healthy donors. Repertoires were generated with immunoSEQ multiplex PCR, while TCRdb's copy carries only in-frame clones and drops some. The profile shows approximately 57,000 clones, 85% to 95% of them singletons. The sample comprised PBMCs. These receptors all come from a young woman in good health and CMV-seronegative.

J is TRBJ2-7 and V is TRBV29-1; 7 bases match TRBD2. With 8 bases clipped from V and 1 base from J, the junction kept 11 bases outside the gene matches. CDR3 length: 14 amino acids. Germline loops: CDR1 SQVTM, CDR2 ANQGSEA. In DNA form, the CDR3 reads TGCAGCCGAACCGGGACTAACTTTTCCTACGAGCAGTACGTC. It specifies CSRTGTNFSYEQYV.

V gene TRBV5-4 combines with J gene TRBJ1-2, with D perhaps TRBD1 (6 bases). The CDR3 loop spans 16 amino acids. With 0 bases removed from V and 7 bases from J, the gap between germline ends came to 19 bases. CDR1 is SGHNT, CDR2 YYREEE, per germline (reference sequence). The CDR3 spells CASSLDRAIVSGGYTF. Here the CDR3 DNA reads TGTGCCAGCAGCTTGGACAGGGCAATTGTCTCGGGTGGCTACACCTTC.

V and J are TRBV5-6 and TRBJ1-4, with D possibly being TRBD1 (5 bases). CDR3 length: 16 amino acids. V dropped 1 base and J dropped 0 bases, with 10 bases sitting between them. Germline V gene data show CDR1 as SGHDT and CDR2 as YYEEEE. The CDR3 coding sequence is TGTGCCAGCAGCTTGTTCCAGGGCTCAACTAATGAAAAACTGTTTTTT. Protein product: CASSLFQGSTNEKLFF.

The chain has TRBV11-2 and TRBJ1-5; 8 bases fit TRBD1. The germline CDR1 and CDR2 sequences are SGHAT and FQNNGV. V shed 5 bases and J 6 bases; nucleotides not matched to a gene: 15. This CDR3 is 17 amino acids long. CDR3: CASSLTGGNLLGQPQHF. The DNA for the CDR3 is TGTGCCAGCAGCCTTACAGGGGGGAACCTCCTCGGTCAGCCCCAGCATTTT.

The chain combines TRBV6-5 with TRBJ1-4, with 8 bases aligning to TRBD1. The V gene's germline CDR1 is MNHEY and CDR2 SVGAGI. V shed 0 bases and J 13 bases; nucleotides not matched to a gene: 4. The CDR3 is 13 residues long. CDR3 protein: CASSYSRGQGLFF. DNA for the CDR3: TGTGCCAGCAGTTACTCCAGGGGGCAAGGACTGTTTTTT.

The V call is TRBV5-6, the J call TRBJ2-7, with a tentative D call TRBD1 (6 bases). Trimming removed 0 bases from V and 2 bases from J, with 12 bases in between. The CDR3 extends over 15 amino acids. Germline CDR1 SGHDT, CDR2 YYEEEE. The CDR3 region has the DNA TGTGCCAGCAGCTTGGCCGTTGCAGGGGCCTACGAGCAGTACGTC. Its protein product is CASSLAVAGAYEQYV.

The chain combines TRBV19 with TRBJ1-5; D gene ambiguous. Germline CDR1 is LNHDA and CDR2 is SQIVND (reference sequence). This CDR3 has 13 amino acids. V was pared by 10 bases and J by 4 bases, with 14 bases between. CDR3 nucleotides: TGTGCCACCCGACGGGATACTAATCAGCCCCAGCATTTT. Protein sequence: CATRRDTNQPQHF.

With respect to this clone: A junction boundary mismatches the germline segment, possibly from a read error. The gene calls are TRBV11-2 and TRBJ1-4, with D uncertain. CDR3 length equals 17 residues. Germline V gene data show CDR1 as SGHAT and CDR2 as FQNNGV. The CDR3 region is CASSLLARAHTNENLFF. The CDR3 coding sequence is TGTGCCAGCAGCTTACTAGCCCGAGCCCATACTAATGAAAACCTGTTTTTT.

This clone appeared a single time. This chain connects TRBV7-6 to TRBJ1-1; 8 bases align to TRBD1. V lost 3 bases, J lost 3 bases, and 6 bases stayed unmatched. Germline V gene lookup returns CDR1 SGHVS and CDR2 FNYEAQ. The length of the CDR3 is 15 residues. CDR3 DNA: TGTGCCAGCAGCTTGGCCAGGGGGCCTGACACTGAAGCTTTCTTT. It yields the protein CASSLARGPDTEAFF.

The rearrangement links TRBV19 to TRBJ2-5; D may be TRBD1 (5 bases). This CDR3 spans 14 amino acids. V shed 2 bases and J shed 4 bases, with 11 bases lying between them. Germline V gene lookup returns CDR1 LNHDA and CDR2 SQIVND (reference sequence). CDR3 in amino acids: CASSILQDAETQYF. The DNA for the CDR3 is TGTGCCAGTAGTATACTACAGGACGCAGAGACCCAGTACTTC. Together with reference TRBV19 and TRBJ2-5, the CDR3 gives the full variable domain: DGGITQSPKYLFRKEGQNVTLSCEQNLNHDAMYWYRQDPGQGLRLIYYSQIVNDFQKGDIAEGYSVSREKKESFPLTVTSAQKNPTAFYLCASSILQDAETQYFGPGTRLLVL.

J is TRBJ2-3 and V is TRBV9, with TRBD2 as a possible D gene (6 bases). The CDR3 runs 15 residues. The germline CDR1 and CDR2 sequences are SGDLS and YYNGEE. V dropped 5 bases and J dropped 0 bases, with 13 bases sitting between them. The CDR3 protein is CASSGTALSTDTQYF. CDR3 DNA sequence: TGTGCCAGCAGTGGGACTGCCCTTAGCACAGATACGCAGTATTTT. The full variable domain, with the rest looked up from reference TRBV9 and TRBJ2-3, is DSGVTQTPKHLITATGQRVTLRCSPRSGDLSVYWYQQSLDQGLQFLIQYYNGEERAKGNILERFSAQQFPDLHSELNLSSLELGDSALYFCASSGTALSTDTQYFGPGTRLTVL.

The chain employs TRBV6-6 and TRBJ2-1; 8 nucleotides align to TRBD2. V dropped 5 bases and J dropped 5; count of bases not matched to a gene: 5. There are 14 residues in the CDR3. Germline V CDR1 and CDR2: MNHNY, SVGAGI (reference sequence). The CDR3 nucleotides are TGTGCCAGCAGTCGGGAGGGCGGGAACAATGAGCAGTTCTTC. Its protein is CASSREGGNNEQFF.

The CDR3 coding sequence is TGTGCCAGTAGTATTCAGGGTCCTGGCACAGATACGCAGTATTTT. Translating it yields CASSIQGPGTDTQYF. The V call is TRBV19, the J call TRBJ2-3; a possible D gene is TRBD1 (5 bases). This CDR3 contains 15 residues. V lost 3 bases and J lost 1, with 11 bases in between. CDR1 LNHDA and CDR2 SQIVND come from the germline V gene (reference sequence).

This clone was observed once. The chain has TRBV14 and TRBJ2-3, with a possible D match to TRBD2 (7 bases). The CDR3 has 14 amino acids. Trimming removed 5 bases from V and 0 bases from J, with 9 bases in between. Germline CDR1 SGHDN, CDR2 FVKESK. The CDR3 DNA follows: TGTGCCAGCAGCAGGGGGGGTAGCACAGATACGCAGTATTTT. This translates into CASSRGGSTDTQYF.

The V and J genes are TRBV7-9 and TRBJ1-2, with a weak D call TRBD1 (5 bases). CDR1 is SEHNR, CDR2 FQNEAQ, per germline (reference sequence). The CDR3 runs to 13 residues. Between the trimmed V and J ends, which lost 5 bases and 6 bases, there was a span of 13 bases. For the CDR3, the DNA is TGTGCCAGCAGCCCCCGGCAAGGGGATGGCTACACCTTC. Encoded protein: CASSPRQGDGYTF.

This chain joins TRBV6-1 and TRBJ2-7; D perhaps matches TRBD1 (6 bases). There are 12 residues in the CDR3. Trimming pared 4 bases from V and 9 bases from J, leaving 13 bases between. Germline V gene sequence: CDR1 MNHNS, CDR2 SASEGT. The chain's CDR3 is CASSATGYRQYV. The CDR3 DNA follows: TGTGCCAGCAGTGCCACAGGGTATCGGCAGTACGTC.

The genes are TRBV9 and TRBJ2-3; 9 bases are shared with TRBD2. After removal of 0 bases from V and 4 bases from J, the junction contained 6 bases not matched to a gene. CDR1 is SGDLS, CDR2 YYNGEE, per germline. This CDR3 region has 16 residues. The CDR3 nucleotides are TGTGCCAGCAGCGTAGATGGAGCGGGGGGTTCAGATACGCAGTATTTT. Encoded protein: CASSVDGAGGSDTQYF.

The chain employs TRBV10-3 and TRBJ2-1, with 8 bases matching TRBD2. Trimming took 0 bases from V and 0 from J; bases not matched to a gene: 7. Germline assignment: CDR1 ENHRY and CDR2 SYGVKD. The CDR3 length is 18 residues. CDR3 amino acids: CAISESWVAGNSYNEQFF. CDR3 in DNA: TGTGCCATCAGTGAGTCTTGGGTAGCGGGGAACTCCTACAATGAGCAGTTCTTC.

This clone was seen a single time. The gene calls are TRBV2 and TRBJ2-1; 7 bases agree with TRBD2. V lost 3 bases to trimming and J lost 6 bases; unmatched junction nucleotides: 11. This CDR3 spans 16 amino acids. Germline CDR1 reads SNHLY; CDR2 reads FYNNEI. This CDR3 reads CASSETPGLSTNEQFF. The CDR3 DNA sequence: TGTGCCAGCAGTGAGACCCCGGGACTATCTACCAATGAGCAGTTCTTC.

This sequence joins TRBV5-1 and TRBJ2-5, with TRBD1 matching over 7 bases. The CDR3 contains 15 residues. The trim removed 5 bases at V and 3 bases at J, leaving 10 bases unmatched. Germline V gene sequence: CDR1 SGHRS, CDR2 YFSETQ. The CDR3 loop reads CASRPRGLDKETQYF. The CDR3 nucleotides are TGCGCCAGCAGACCGAGGGGGCTAGATAAAGAGACCCAGTACTTC.

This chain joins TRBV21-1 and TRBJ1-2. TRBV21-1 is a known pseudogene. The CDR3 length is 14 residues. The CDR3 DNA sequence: TGTGCCAGCAGCAACGGACTAAAAAACTATGGCTACACCTTC. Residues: CASSNGLKNYGYTF.

The CDR3: CASSQEGQGVRSNQPQHF. The DNA of the CDR3 is TGCGCCAGCAGCCAAGAGGGACAGGGAGTAAGGAGCAATCAGCCCCAGCATTTT. The V and J genes are TRBV4-1 and TRBJ1-5; 9 bases agree with TRBD1. The ends lost 0 bases at V and 1 base at J; junction bases unmatched: 7. Per the germline V gene, CDR1 is MGHRA and CDR2 is YSYEKL. CDR3 length equals 18 residues.

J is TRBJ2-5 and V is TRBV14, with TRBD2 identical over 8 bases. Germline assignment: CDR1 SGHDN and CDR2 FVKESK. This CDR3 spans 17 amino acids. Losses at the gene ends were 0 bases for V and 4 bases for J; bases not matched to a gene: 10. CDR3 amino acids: CASSQEGPAGGRETQYF. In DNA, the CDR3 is TGTGCCAGCAGCCAAGAGGGGCCCGCGGGGGGTCGAGAGACCCAGTACTTC. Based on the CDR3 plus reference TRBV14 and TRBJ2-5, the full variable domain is EAGVTQFPSHSVIEKGQTVTLRCDPISGHDNLYWYRRVMGKEIKFLLHFVKESKQDESGMPNNRFLAERTGGTYSTLKVQPAELEDSGVYFCASSQEGPAGGRETQYFGPGTRLLVL.

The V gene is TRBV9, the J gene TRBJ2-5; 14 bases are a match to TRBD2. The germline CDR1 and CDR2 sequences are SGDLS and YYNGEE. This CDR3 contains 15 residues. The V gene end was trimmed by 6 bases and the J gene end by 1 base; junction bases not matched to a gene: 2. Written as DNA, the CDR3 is TGTGCCAGCACCGGGACTAGCGGGGGCCAAGAGACCCAGTACTTC. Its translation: CASTGTSGGQETQYF.

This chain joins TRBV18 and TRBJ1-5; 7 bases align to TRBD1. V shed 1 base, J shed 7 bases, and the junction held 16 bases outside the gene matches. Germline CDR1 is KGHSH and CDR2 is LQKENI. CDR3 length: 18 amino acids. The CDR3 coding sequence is TGTGCCAGCTCACCACTAGACAGGGTCTCGGGTTTTGGACAGCCCCAGCATTTT. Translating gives CASSPLDRVSGFGQPQHF.

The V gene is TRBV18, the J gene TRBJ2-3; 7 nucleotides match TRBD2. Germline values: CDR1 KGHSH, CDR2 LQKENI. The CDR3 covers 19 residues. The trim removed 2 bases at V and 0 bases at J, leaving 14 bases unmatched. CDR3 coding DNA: TGTGCCAGCTCACCAATTCCCGGGACTACGATTGCTAGCACAGATACGCAGTATTTT. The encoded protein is CASSPIPGTTIASTDTQYF. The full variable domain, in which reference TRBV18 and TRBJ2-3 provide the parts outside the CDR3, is NAGVMQNPRHLVRRRGQEARLRCSPMKGHSHVYWYRQLPEEGLKFMVYLQKENIIDESGMPKERFSAEFPKEGPSILRIQQVVRGDSAAYFCASSPIPGTTIASTDTQYFGPGTRLTVL.

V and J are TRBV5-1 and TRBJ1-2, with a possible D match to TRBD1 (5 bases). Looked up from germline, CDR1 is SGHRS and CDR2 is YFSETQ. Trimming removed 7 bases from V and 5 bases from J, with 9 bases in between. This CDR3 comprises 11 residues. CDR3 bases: TGCGCCAGCGTAACAGGTTATGGCTACACCTTC. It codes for CASVTGYGYTF.